The present T cell receptor beta chain was sequenced within a study of neurological immune-mediated disorders. The cDNA was synthesized by 5'RACE incorporating 10-nucleotide random UMIs. TCRdb analysed the 5' RACE reads with MiXCR anew, one entry per CDR3 protein. The sample shows more than 100,000 distinct CDR3 sequences, 11% of them seen only once. For this clonotype: The antigen is unknown. The junction does not match germline at one end; this may be a read error.

Findings of the study overall: Whereas HTLV-1-associated myelopathy showed the most TCR clonal expansion, multiple sclerosis showed the least, with levels below those of healthy controls.

This sample's time point: longitudinal time-point 3. This clonotype originated in a female donor with HTLV-1-associated myelopathy (HAM/TSP). The sample comprised PBMCs.

CDR3 region: CASSSQKGVEFHEHYF. CDR3 DNA: TGTGCCAGCAGTTCTCAAAAGGGGGTAGAGTTCCACGAGCATTACTTC. The rearrangement uses TRBV27 and TRBJ2-7, with D perhaps TRBD1 (6 bases). CDR1 is MNHEY, CDR2 SMNVEV, per germline (reference sequence). The CDR3 spans 16 residues.